The next 15 T cell receptor beta chains were all read from a single sample in a study of CD8 T cells in ankylosing spondylitis. Study-wide findings and caveats: Seemingly distinctive of ankylosing spondylitis blood was a TCR beta motif formed by eight highly homologous variants.

MiXCR, applied by TCRdb to the 5' RACE reads, yields one record per CDR3 protein. The sample yields around 440,000 distinct CDR3 sequences, roughly 17% seen once. No cognate antigen is known for these TCRs. Sequencing was carried out using blood, either unsorted or a sorted T cell fraction (not recorded which). The receptor source for this set is a male donor with ankylosing spondylitis.

This clonotype was recorded many times. The V gene is TRBV12-3 or TRBV12-4, the J gene TRBJ1-4, with D uncertain. Between the trimmed V and J ends, which lost 1 base and 7 bases, there was a span of 10 bases. The CDR3 loop spans 14 amino acids. The CDR3 sequence: CASSLDLRGEKLFF. The CDR3 nucleotides are TGTGCCAGCAGTTTAGACCTCCGAGGTGAAAAACTGTTTTTT.

This clonotype was seen ten or more times. The rearrangement links TRBV20-1 to TRBJ2-1, with a tentative D call TRBD2 (6 bases). Per the germline V gene, CDR1 is DFQATT and CDR2 is SNEGSKA (reference sequence). This CDR3 has 14 residues. With 6 bases removed from V and 8 bases from J, the gap between germline ends came to 20 bases. In DNA, the CDR3 is TGCAGTGCCAGCCAACCCCTGGGAGGCTATGAGCAGTTCTTC. It yields the protein CSASQPLGGYEQFF.

The chain recombines TRBV5-1 with TRBJ2-5, with D hard to call. Germline V gene sequence: CDR1 SGHRS, CDR2 YFSETQ. Trimming stripped 5 bases from V and 2 bases from J, with 13 bases between. There are 14 residues in the CDR3. Here the CDR3 DNA reads TGCGCCAGCAGTCCGGGCAGCGTTCAAGAGACCCAGTACTTC. Protein: CASSPGSVQETQYF. Complete variable domain (other parts from reference TRBV5-1 and TRBJ2-5): KAGVTQTPRYLIKTRGQQVTLSCSPISGHRSVSWYQQTPGQGLQFLFEYFSETQRNKGNFPGRFSGRQFSNSRSEMNVSTLELGDSALYLCASSPGSVQETQYFGPGTRLLVL.

The chain links TRBV20-1 to TRBJ1-5; D is possibly TRBD1 (5 bases). The CDR3 extends over 13 amino acids. Trimming removed 4 bases at V and 1 base at J, with 8 bases between. Germline lookup yields CDR1 DFQATT and CDR2 SNEGSKA (reference sequence). CDR3 amino acids: CSATRQSNQPQHF. CDR3 coding DNA: TGCAGTGCTACCAGACAGAGCAATCAGCCCCAGCATTTT.

The rearrangement uses TRBV15 and TRBJ1-3; D might be TRBD1 (5 bases). The CDR3 consists of 16 residues. Per germline, CDR1 LNHNV and CDR2 YYDKDF (reference sequence). Trimming took 0 bases from V and 1 from J, leaving 10 bases between them. CDR3 loop: CATSRDQGDSGNTIYF. The CDR3 DNA follows: TGTGCCACCAGCAGAGACCAGGGAGATTCTGGAAACACCATATATTTT.

The chain combines TRBV6-1 with TRBJ1-5; D is possibly TRBD1 (5 bases). In germline, CDR1 is MNHNS, CDR2 SASEGT. V lost 6 bases to trimming and J lost 0 bases, with 12 bases between them. The CDR3 consists of 15 residues. The CDR3 loop is CASRPDGTSNQPQHF. CDR3 bases: TGTGCCAGCAGACCGGACGGGACTAGCAATCAGCCCCAGCATTTT.

The chain joins TRBV20-1 to TRBJ2-3; D not resolved. From germline, CDR1 is DFQATT and CDR2 SNEGSKA (reference sequence). The CDR3 extends over 13 amino acids. V was trimmed by 0 bases and J by 2 bases, leaving 6 bases between them. The CDR3 sequence: CSAREPTTDTQYF. For the CDR3, the DNA is TGCAGTGCTAGAGAACCCACCACAGATACGCAGTATTTT.

The chain has TRBV5-6 and TRBJ2-7; no reliable D call. Trimming left V 5 bases short and J 3 bases short, with 15 bases between. The CDR3 is 14 residues long. The V gene's germline CDR1 is SGHDT and CDR2 YYEEEE. CDR3 protein: CASRVRPSSYEQYF. The CDR3 DNA reads TGTGCCAGCAGGGTGAGACCTAGTAGCTACGAGCAGTACTTC.

This clonotype was found a few times. This chain joins TRBV20-1 and TRBJ2-1; unclear D gene. From germline, CDR1 is DFQATT and CDR2 SNEGSKA (reference sequence). There are 14 residues in the CDR3. V shed 3 bases and J shed 8 bases, with 17 bases lying between them. CDR3 residues: CSASSPLLTDEQFF. Written as DNA, the CDR3 is TGCAGTGCTAGTTCTCCCCTGTTAACCGATGAGCAGTTCTTC.

The rearrangement links TRBV2 to TRBJ2-3; no clear D gene. The germline V gene encodes CDR1 SNHLY and CDR2 FYNNEI. CDR3 size: 14 residues. V gave up 6 bases and J gave up 4 bases, with 14 bases separating them. Here the CDR3 DNA reads TGTGCCAGCAGGGAATATACTCTTGCAGATACGCAGTATTTT. Protein sequence: CASREYTLADTQYF.

This clonotype was observed a few times. The chain recombines TRBV15 with TRBJ2-2, with 7 bases matching TRBD1. The CDR3 spans 13 residues. CDR1 is LNHNV and CDR2 is YYDKDF in the germline V gene (reference sequence). The trim removed 4 bases at V and 9 bases at J, leaving 5 bases unmatched. CDR3 residues: CATSTDRVRELFF. CDR3 nucleotides: TGTGCCACCAGCACAGACAGGGTCCGGGAGCTGTTTTTT.

This clonotype was observed a handful of times. The chain links TRBV5-1 to TRBJ2-7; D is perhaps TRBD2 (6 bases). The CDR3 runs to 15 residues. The germline V gene encodes CDR1 SGHRS and CDR2 YFSETQ. V was clipped by 3 bases and J by 3 bases, with 16 bases between them. The CDR3 loop reads CASSSDGSWRYEQYF. CDR3 in DNA: TGCGCCAGCAGCTCCGACGGGAGTTGGCGCTACGAGCAGTACTTC.

The genes are TRBV18 and TRBJ2-7; 7 bases agree with TRBD1. This CDR3 spans 15 amino acids. Germline V gene lookup returns CDR1 KGHSH and CDR2 LQKENI. V lost 6 bases to trimming and J lost 2 bases; unmatched junction nucleotides: 10. The CDR3: CASSQGDIRAYEQYF. Written as DNA, the CDR3 is TGTGCCAGCTCTCAGGGGGACATTAGGGCCTACGAGCAGTACTTC.

CDR3 loop: CASTSLAPKDSDGYTF. The CDR3 nucleotides read TGTGCCAGCACCAGCTTAGCCCCAAAGGACAGTGACGGCTACACCTTC. This chain joins TRBV7-6 and TRBJ1-2, with D maybe TRBD1 (6 bases). CDR1 is SGHVS, CDR2 FNYEAQ, per germline. This CDR3 region has 16 residues. Trimming removed 7 bases at V and 8 bases at J, with 26 bases between.

The chain carries TRBV25-1 and TRBJ2-1; D gene ambiguous. Germline V gene lookup returns CDR1 MGHDK and CDR2 SYGVNS. The V and J ends lost 1 base and 10 bases respectively, with 17 bases between them. This CDR3 comprises 15 residues. The CDR3 sequence: CASSELTGGVIEQFF. DNA for the CDR3: TGTGCCAGCAGTGAATTGACGGGCGGCGTGATAGAGCAGTTCTTC.